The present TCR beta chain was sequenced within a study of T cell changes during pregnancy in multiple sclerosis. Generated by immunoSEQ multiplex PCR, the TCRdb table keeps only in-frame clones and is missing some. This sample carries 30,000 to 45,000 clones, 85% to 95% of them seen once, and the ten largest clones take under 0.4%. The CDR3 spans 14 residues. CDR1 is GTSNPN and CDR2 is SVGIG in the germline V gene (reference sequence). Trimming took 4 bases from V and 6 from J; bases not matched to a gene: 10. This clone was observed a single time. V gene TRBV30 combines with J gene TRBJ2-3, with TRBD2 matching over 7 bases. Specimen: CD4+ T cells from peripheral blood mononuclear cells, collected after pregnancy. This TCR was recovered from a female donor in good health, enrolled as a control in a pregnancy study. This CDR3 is CAWTPDQRGDTQYF. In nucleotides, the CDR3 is TGTGCCTGGACCCCCGACCAGCGGGGCGATACGCAGTATTTT.